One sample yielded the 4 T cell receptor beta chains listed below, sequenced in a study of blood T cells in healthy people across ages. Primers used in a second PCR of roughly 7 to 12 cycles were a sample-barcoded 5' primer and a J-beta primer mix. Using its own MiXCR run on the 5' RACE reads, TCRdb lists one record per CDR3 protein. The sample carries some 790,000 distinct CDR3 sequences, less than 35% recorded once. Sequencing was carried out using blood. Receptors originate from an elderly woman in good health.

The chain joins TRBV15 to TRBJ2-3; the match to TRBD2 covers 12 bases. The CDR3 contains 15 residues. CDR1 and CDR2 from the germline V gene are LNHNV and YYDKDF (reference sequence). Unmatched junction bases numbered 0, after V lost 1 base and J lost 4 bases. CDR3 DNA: TGTGCCACCAGCAGAGCTAGCGGGGGGGCAGATACGCAGTATTTT. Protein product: CATSRASGGADTQYF.

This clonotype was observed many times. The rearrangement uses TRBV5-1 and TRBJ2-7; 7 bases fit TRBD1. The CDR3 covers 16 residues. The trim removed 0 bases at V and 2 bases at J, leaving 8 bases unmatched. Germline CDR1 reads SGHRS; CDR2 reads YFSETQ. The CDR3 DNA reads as TGCGCCAGCAGCTTGGAAGATGGGCAGGGGGCCTACGAGCAGTACTTC. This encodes CASSLEDGQGAYEQYF.

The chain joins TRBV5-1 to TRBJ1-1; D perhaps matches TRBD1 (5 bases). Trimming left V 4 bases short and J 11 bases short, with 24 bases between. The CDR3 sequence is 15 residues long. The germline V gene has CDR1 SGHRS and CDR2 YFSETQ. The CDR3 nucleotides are TGCGCCAGCAGCACCACGGGGCAGGAACGGGGGTTGGCTTTCTTT. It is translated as CASSTTGQERGLAFF.

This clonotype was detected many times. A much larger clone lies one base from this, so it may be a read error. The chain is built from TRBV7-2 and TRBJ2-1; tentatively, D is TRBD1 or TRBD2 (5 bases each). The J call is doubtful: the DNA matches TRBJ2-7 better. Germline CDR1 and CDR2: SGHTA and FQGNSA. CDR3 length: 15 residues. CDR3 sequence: CASSLKGSSYNEQYF. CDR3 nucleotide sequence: TGTGCCAGCAGCTTAAAGGGGAGCTCCTACAATGAGCAGTACTTC.